This is a list of T cell receptor beta chains from one sample in a study of shared clonotypes between healthy human individuals. Libraries were prepared by immunoSEQ multiplex PCR; TCRdb keeps only in-frame clonotypes and omits some of them. The repertoire consists of 2.3 million or so clones, with over 90% occurring once and the leading ten covering roughly 0.36%. The sample comprised naive CD4+ T cells from PBMCs. These receptors were collected from a young man in good health. Some clones in this sample may be carry-over from other donors' samples. Each CDR3 is given without its conserved first and last residue.

v_gene	j_gene	CDR3aa
TRBV19	TRBJ1-2	ASSMGYRDRHGYT
TRBV18	TRBJ2-3	ASSPLTSGSTDTQY
TRBV6-1	TRBJ1-1	ASGGRTMNTEAF
TRBV6-1	TRBJ2-5	ASSFLETQY
TRBV5-1	TRBJ1-3	ASSLGATGNTIY
TRBV5-1	TRBJ2-1	ASSLALARVYNEQF
TRBV20-1	TRBJ2-3	SASSTDTQY
TRBV7-8	TRBJ1-1	ASSPWDGRNTEAF
TRBV11-2	TRBJ2-1	ASSLLWTSGNHRNHEQF
TRBV10-2	TRBJ2-3	ASSVWTGVTDTQY
TRBV15	TRBJ2-7	ATSTRTALPGEQY
TRBV28	TRBJ2-3	ASSSGTSGRVADTQY
TRBV5-1	TRBJ1-6	ASSTGYNSPLH
TRBV7-2	TRBJ2-1	ASSLARGTGDEQF